This T cell receptor beta chain was identified during a study of blood T cell repertoires in COVID-19. Background on the study: Whether acute or convalescent, the COVID-19 samples came from the United States, Italy and Spain. Sample material is recorded as cDNA or gDNA derived from T cells, B-cell-depleted T cells, or PBMCs.

Here immunoSEQ multiplex PCR was the method, and the copy in TCRdb shows in-frame clones only, minus some. Of 250,000 to 300,000 clones listed, 75% to 90% are singletons. The CDR3 is made up of 14 amino acids. Trimming took off 2 bases at V and 4 bases at J, with 11 bases between the two ends. Germline V CDR1 and CDR2: MDHEN, SYDVKM. The source of this sequence is a man between 60 and 75 years old who had recovered from COVID-19. The chain employs TRBV28 and TRBJ1-1, with D possibly being TRBD1 (5 bases). Sequencing was done on a sample of peripheral blood. In nucleotides, the CDR3 is TGTGCCAGCAGTTTAACCCAGGGTACCACTGAAGCTTTCTTT. It is translated as CASSLTQGTTEAFF.